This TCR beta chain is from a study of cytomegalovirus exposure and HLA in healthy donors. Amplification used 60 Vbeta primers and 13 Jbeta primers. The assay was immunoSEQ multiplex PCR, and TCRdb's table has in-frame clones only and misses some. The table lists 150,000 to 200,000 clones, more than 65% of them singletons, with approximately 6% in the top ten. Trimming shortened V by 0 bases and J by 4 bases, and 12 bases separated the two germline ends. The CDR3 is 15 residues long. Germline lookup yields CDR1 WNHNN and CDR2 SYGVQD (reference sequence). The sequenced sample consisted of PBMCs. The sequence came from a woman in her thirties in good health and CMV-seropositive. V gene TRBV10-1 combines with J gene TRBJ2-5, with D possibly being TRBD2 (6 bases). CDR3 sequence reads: CASSESMGGGETQYF. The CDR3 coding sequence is TGCGCCAGCAGTGAGTCGATGGGGGGAGGAGAGACCCAGTACTTC.